This is a list of T cell receptor beta chains from one sample in a study of T-cell memory formation after mild COVID-19. MiXCR, applied by TCRdb to the 5' RACE reads, yields one record per CDR3 protein. The profile shows about 90,000 distinct CDR3 sequences, about 16% of them singletons. Input material: PBMCs or a T cell subset sorted from them (not recorded which). Receptors originate from a man aged 18 to 29 who had mild COVID-19 (a few samples of this study predate the infection). Cell type and time point are not known. CDR3s include the opening cysteine and the closing phenylalanine or tryptophan. Each record gives: clone size, D gene, V gene, J gene, CDR3 protein, CDR3 DNA. D genes are given only for firm matches. Rows may omit the clone size; those that give it use once, few, many or a size class.

many	-	TRBV5-1	TRBJ2-2	CASSSNGANANTGELFF	TGCGCCAGCAGCTCGAACGGGGCTAACGCGAACACCGGGGAGCTGTTTTTT
-	-	TRBV7-6	TRBJ1-1	CASSVDLYRVGEAFF	TGTGCCAGCAGCGTAGACCTTTACAGGGTTGGTGAAGCTTTCTTT
-	TRBD2	TRBV28	TRBJ2-3	CASSLGRGSSTDTQYF	TGTGCCAGCAGTTTAGGGCGGGGGAGTAGCACAGATACGCAGTATTTT
-	-	TRBV27	TRBJ2-2	CASSLLIAGGQGGELFFF	-
few	-	TRBV4-1	TRBJ2-3	CASSQVRDTQYF	TGCGCCAGCAGCCAAGTACGAGATACGCAGTATTTT
few	TRBD1	TRBV27	TRBJ2-5	CASSLLGTGGPETQYF	TGTGCCAGCAGTTTATTAGGGACAGGGGGGCCGGAGACCCAGTACTTC
few	-	TRBV7-6	TRBJ2-5	CASSLAGGETPWGTQYF	TGTGCCAGCAGCTTAGCGGGGGGAGAGACACCTTGGGGGACCCAGTACTTC
-	TRBD1	TRBV7-9	TRBJ2-1	CASSLGRTGPHNEQFF	TGTGCCAGCAGCTTGGGGCGGACAGGGCCGCACAATGAGCAGTTCTTC
few	-	TRBV6-5	TRBJ1-4	CASSLQVPPAEKLFF	TGTGCCAGCAGTTTACAGGTTCCACCCGCAGAAAAACTGTTTTTT
few	-	TRBV10-3	TRBJ2-3	CAIRAGTSGTDTQYF	TGTGCCATCAGAGCCGGGACATCGGGGACAGATACGCAGTATTTT
many	-	TRBV9	TRBJ2-1	CASSGGAPGYNEQFF	TGTGCCAGCAGCGGGGGGGCCCCCGGGTACAATGAGCAGTTCTTC
few	-	TRBV9	TRBJ2-1	CASSVEGRIPSNEQFF	TGTGCCAGCAGCGTAGAGGGTAGGATACCTTCCAATGAGCAGTTCTTC
few	TRBD2	TRBV5-5	TRBJ2-5	CASSLGRREQETQYF	TGTGCCAGCAGCTTGGGACGGCGGGAGCAAGAGACCCAGTACTTC
many	-	TRBV11-2	TRBJ2-5	CASSPPAGGQETQYF	TGTGCCAGCAGCCCCCCCGCCGGGGGCCAAGAGACCCAGTACTTC
-	-	TRBV13	TRBJ2-1	CASSEALVVDSEQFF	TGTGCCAGCAGCGAGGCCCTAGTTGTGGATAGTGAGCAGTTCTTC
-	-	TRBV30	TRBJ2-1	CAWARSSYNEQFF	TGTGCCTGGGCCCGGAGCTCCTACAATGAGCAGTTCTTC
-	-	TRBV6-6	TRBJ1-1	CASSYSVAGVNTEAFF	TGTGCCAGCAGTTACTCAGTGGCAGGGGTCAACACTGAAGCTTTCTTT
-	-	TRBV12-3/TRBV12-4	TRBJ2-2	CASSLAPSGELFF	TGTGCCAGCAGTTTAGCACCGAGCGGGGAGCTGTTTTTT